This passage covers 29 T cell receptor beta chains from one sample sequenced in a study of cytomegalovirus exposure and HLA in healthy donors. This PCR relied on a set of 60 Vbeta primers and 13 Jbeta primers. Profiling relied on immunoSEQ multiplex PCR, and the TCRdb table lists in-frame clones only, not all of them. The data show more than 100,000 clones, around 66% seen once. Sequencing input: PBMCs. These receptors originate from a woman in her forties in good health and CMV-seropositive.

The rearrangement uses TRBV5-1 and TRBJ1-1, with 12 nucleotides matching TRBD1. The CDR3 runs to 18 residues. The germline V gene encodes CDR1 SGHRS and CDR2 YFSETQ. The trim removed 0 bases at V and 1 base at J, leaving 7 bases unmatched. In DNA, the CDR3 is TGCGCCAGCAGCTTGGCCGGGACAGGGGGCCCTCAGAACACTGAAGCTTTCTTT. Protein sequence: CASSLAGTGGPQNTEAFF.

The chain employs TRBV7-9 and TRBJ2-5, with a weak D call TRBD1 (5 bases). V was shortened by 7 bases and J by 1 base, with 16 bases between the two germline ends. CDR3 length: 15 amino acids. Germline CDR1 and CDR2: SEHNR and FQNEAQ (reference sequence). CDR3 nucleotide sequence: TGTGCCAGCACCGACGCCCGGACAAGCCAAGAGACCCAGTACTTC. This gives the protein CASTDARTSQETQYF.

This clone was picked up one time. The J gene is TRBJ2-7, the V gene TRBV11-2, with D possibly being TRBD2 (6 bases). V lost 6 bases and J lost 2, with 17 bases in between. The CDR3 is made up of 15 amino acids. The V gene's germline CDR1 is SGHAT and CDR2 FQNNGV. The DNA of the CDR3 is TGTGCCAGCAGTTTTTTGGGAGGAAAAGCCTACGAGCAGTACTTC. Protein product: CASSFLGGKAYEQYF.

The genes are TRBV27 and TRBJ2-3; 13 bases match TRBD2. Per the germline V gene, CDR1 is MNHEY and CDR2 is SMNVEV (reference sequence). CDR3 length: 20 residues. Trimming removed 0 bases from V and 2 bases from J; junction bases left unmatched: 11. The CDR3 is CASSLSPTSGGPRATDTQYF. CDR3 nucleotides: TGTGCCAGCAGTTTATCCCCGACTAGCGGGGGGCCACGGGCCACAGATACGCAGTATTTT.

The CDR3: CASSSPSGKETQYF. DNA for the CDR3: TGTGCCAGCTCTTCTCCGTCGGGAAAAGAGACCCAGTACTTC. The chain links TRBV6-5 to TRBJ2-5; perhaps TRBD2 as D (5 bases). In germline, CDR1 is MNHEY, CDR2 SVGAGI. Deletions cut 8 bases from V and 3 bases from J, with 16 bases between. The CDR3 runs 14 residues.

Here the CDR3 reads CASSYGTVQETQYF. The CDR3 DNA reads TGTGCCAGCAGCTATGGGACAGTCCAAGAGACCCAGTACTTC. This chain links TRBV13 with TRBJ2-5; 7 bases fit TRBD1. Germline-derived CDR1 and CDR2 are PRHDT and FYEKMQ (reference sequence). V was clipped by 4 bases and J by 1 base; unmatched bases: 3. The CDR3 is 14 residues long.

The sample holds a few counts of this clone. This sequence joins TRBV12-2 and TRBJ1-2; TRBD1 was called by the table and not checked on the DNA. TRBV12-2 is annotated as a pseudogene. CDR3 length: 15 amino acids. As DNA, the CDR3 is TGTGCAAGTCGCTCCACGGCACAGGTCGTCTATGGCTACACCTTC. This gives the protein CASRSTAQVVYGYTF.

V and J are TRBV14 and TRBJ2-1; a weak D match, TRBD1 (5 bases). Germline V gene sequence: CDR1 SGHDN, CDR2 FVKESK. This CDR3 spans 16 amino acids. The V and J ends lost 0 bases and 4 bases respectively, with 13 bases between them. The CDR3: CASSQERLGVYNEQFF. Here the CDR3 DNA reads TGTGCCAGCAGCCAAGAGAGGCTAGGGGTATACAATGAGCAGTTCTTC.

The genes are TRBV5-1 and TRBJ1-5, with 7 bases identical to TRBD1. J gave up 0 bases and V 4 bases, and 16 bases lay outside the gene matches. CDR1 and CDR2 (germline): SGHRS, YFSETQ. This CDR3 has 19 residues. The CDR3: CASSRALTGVPPSNQPQHF. CDR3 DNA sequence: TGCGCCAGCAGCCGGGCTCTAACAGGGGTCCCTCCTAGCAATCAGCCCCAGCATTTT.

The V gene is TRBV11-2, the J gene TRBJ2-3; 13 bases line up with TRBD2. V shed 4 bases, J shed 3 bases, and the junction held 1 base outside the gene matches. This CDR3 region has 15 residues. Germline-derived CDR1 and CDR2 are SGHAT and FQNNGV. CDR3 residues: CASSSGLAGTDTQYF. In nucleotides, the CDR3 is TGTGCCAGCAGCTCGGGACTAGCGGGGACAGATACGCAGTATTTT.

The V and J genes are TRBV27 and TRBJ1-4; 7 bases align to TRBD1. Germline CDR1 MNHEY, CDR2 SMNVEV (reference sequence). This CDR3 region has 14 residues. Losses at the gene ends were 1 base for V and 5 bases for J; bases not matched to a gene: 1. For the CDR3, the DNA is TGTGCCAGCAGTTTATGGGGACAGAATGAAAAACTGTTTTTT. This codes for CASSLWGQNEKLFF.

The CDR3: CASSSGQGNTGELFF. The CDR3 DNA reads TGTGCCAGCAGCTCGGGACAGGGGAACACCGGGGAGCTGTTTTTT. The J gene is TRBJ2-2, the V gene TRBV11-3; 9 bases line up with TRBD1. CDR3 length: 15 amino acids. Germline CDR1 reads SGHNT; CDR2 reads YENEEA. Losses at the gene ends were 4 bases for V and 1 base for J; bases not matched to a gene: 1. Using reference TRBV11-3 and TRBJ2-2 for the parts outside the CDR3, the full variable domain is EAGVVQSPRYKIIEKKQPVAFWCNPISGHNTLYWYLQNLGQGPELLIRYENEEAVDDSQLPKDRFSAERLKGVDSTLKIQPAELGDSAVYLCASSSGQGNTGELFFGEGSRLTVL.

V gene TRBV4-1 combines with J gene TRBJ2-3; 7 bases fit TRBD2. V dropped 0 bases and J dropped 2; count of bases not matched to a gene: 2. The CDR3 totals 15 residues. Germline assignment: CDR1 MGHRA and CDR2 YSYEKL. CDR3 protein: CASSQDAGVTDTQYF. Here the CDR3 DNA reads TGCGCCAGCAGCCAAGATGCGGGGGTCACAGATACGCAGTATTTT.

The chain couples TRBV9 to TRBJ2-5; 10 positions agree with TRBD2. Germline CDR1 is SGDLS and CDR2 is YYNGEE. This CDR3 is 16 amino acids long. Trimming at V came to 0 bases and at J to 3 bases, leaving 5 bases not matched to a gene. The CDR3 nucleotides read TGTGCCAGCAGCGTAGAGGGGCTAGCGGGAGAAGAGACCCAGTACTTC. It is translated as CASSVEGLAGEETQYF.

This clone was detected only once. The chain joins TRBV27 to TRBJ1-2; 8 bases agree with TRBD1. V lost 3 bases to trimming and J lost 8 bases; unmatched junction nucleotides: 5. There are 13 residues in the CDR3. Germline CDR1 and CDR2: MNHEY and SMNVEV (reference sequence). Here the CDR3 DNA reads TGTGCCAGCAGTTTTCAGGGGGCTCACGGCTACACCTTC. It translates to CASSFQGAHGYTF.

V is TRBV28 and J is TRBJ1-5; the D gene is possibly TRBD1 (6 bases). CDR1 and CDR2 (germline): MDHEN, SYDVKM. The CDR3 is 15 amino acids. Trimming left V 3 bases short and J 2 bases short, with 11 bases between. DNA for the CDR3: TGTGCCAGCAGTTTGACAGGAACGGGCAATCAGCCCCAGCATTTT. Translated, it gives CASSLTGTGNQPQHF.

V usage is TRBV6-1 and J usage is TRBJ1-6; perhaps TRBD1 as D (5 bases). The CDR3 is 14 residues long. Trimming took off 4 bases at V and 8 bases at J, with 12 bases between the two ends. Germline-derived CDR1 and CDR2 are MNHNS and SASEGT. CDR3 DNA sequence: TGTGCCAGCAGTGCTAGGGAGGGGCATTCACCCCTCCACTTT. This sequence encodes CASSAREGHSPLHF.

Only one count was recorded for this clone. This chain connects TRBV11-2 to TRBJ2-5, with D tentatively TRBD1 (5 bases). The J call could be wrong; TRBJ2-7 is a better fit for the DNA end. Germline CDR1 and CDR2: SGHAT and FQNNGV. The length of the CDR3 is 18 residues. This CDR3 is CATFNGGRSPGKLYEQYF. CDR3 in DNA: TGTGCCACCTTTAACGGCGGTCGGTCTCCAGGGAAATTGTACGAGCAGTACTTC.

The chain is built from TRBV5-6 and TRBJ2-1; 8 bases fit TRBD2. Germline CDR1 is SGHDT and CDR2 is YYEEEE. Germline trimming cut 1 base from V and 10 bases from J; bases unmatched to any gene: 10. The CDR3 is 15 amino acids. The DNA of the CDR3 is TGTGCCAGCAGCTTGATTGCGGGAGGTCTATGGGAGCAGTTCTTC. Translated: CASSLIAGGLWEQFF.

The V gene is TRBV18, the J gene TRBJ2-7; the match to TRBD2 covers 10 bases. The CDR3 loop spans 16 amino acids. Unmatched junction bases numbered 10, after V lost 3 bases and J lost 5 bases. The V gene's germline CDR1 is KGHSH and CDR2 LQKENI. The CDR3 DNA follows: TGTGCCAGCTCACCTTTGACTAGCGGGTGGAGGGACGAGCAGTACTTC. Protein: CASSPLTSGWRDEQYF. The full variable domain, its missing parts supplied by reference TRBV18 and TRBJ2-7, is NAGVMQNPRHLVRRRGQEARLRCSPMKGHSHVYWYRQLPEEGLKFMVYLQKENIIDESGMPKERFSAEFPKEGPSILRIQQVVRGDSAAYFCASSPLTSGWRDEQYFGPGTRLTVT.

Concerning this clone: The CDR3 carries no conserved terminal phenylalanine or tryptophan, so it likely arises from a read error. J is TRBJ1-1 and V is TRBV6-5; weak D call: TRBD1 (5 bases). The V gene lost 7 bases and the J gene lost 4 bases, with 16 bases spanning the gap. The CDR3 is made up of 14 amino acids. Germline CDR1 MNHEY, CDR2 SVGAGI. CDR3 sequence (DNA): TGTGCCAGCATAAACTCGGGGGTTGGCACTGAAGCTTTCCTT. The encoded protein is CASINSGVGTEAFL.

This clone was observed once. The J gene is TRBJ2-6, the V gene TRBV27; 7 bases align to TRBD1. V lost 3 bases to trimming and J lost 0 bases; unmatched junction nucleotides: 11. Germline V lookup: CDR1 MNHEY, CDR2 SMNVEV (reference sequence). The CDR3 is 19 residues long. CDR3 loop: CASSFRTGVPSSGANVLTF. As DNA, the CDR3 is TGTGCCAGCAGTTTTCGGACAGGCGTTCCCTCCTCTGGGGCCAACGTCCTGACTTTC.

The chain recombines TRBV6-1 with TRBJ2-3; no firm D call. Germline V gives CDR1 MNHNS, CDR2 SASEGT. V was pared by 0 bases and J by 3 bases, with 10 bases between. CDR3 size: 15 residues. The CDR3 bases are TGTGCCAGCAGTGAAGCCCCGGGTTTGACAGATACGCAGTATTTT. This sequence encodes CASSEAPGLTDTQYF.

This chain links TRBV4-1 with TRBJ2-1; a possible D gene is TRBD1 (5 bases). From germline, CDR1 is MGHRA and CDR2 YSYEKL. Trimming pared 0 bases from V and 2 bases from J, leaving 5 bases between. The CDR3 runs 14 residues. The CDR3 DNA is TGCGCCAGCAGCCAAGAGGGGCCCTACAATGAGCAGTTCTTC. Protein: CASSQEGPYNEQFF.

This chain connects TRBV7-9 to TRBJ1-1; TRBD1 is a possible D gene (5 bases). Trimming took 3 bases from V and 6 from J, leaving 14 bases between them. The CDR3 extends over 14 amino acids. The germline V gene encodes CDR1 SEHNR and CDR2 FQNEAQ (reference sequence). CDR3 DNA sequence: TGTGCCAGCAGCTTCTCTGGGGCGTCCCCTGAAGCTTTCTTT. Translating it yields CASSFSGASPEAFF.

As DNA, the CDR3 is TGCGCCAGCAGCCCGACAGGAAAGTACCAAGAGACCCAGTACTTC. Protein product: CASSPTGKYQETQYF. J is TRBJ2-5 and V is TRBV5-1, with D tentatively TRBD1 (6 bases). Per the germline V gene, CDR1 is SGHRS and CDR2 is YFSETQ. V dropped 4 bases and J dropped 0 bases, with 13 bases sitting between them. The CDR3 totals 15 residues.

The chain employs TRBV2 and TRBJ2-7, with D possibly TRBD1 on 5 matching bases. Germline V gene lookup returns CDR1 SNHLY and CDR2 FYNNEI. Deletions cut 3 bases from V and 3 bases from J, with 15 bases between. The CDR3 is made up of 15 amino acids. CDR3 loop: CASSDPFAGNYEQYF. As DNA, the CDR3 is TGTGCCAGCAGTGATCCATTCGCAGGGAACTACGAGCAGTACTTC.

The genes are TRBV9 and TRBJ2-1; TRBD2 agrees at 10 bases. The V gene end was trimmed by 3 bases and the J gene end by 7 bases; junction bases not matched to a gene: 7. The germline gives CDR1 SGDLS, CDR2 YYNGEE. The CDR3 is 15 amino acids. The CDR3 region is CASSASGRAPNEQFF. CDR3 coding DNA: TGTGCCAGCAGCGCCAGCGGGAGGGCTCCTAATGAGCAGTTCTTC.

This clone was seen a handful of times. The chain is built from TRBV10-2 and TRBJ2-7, with 9 bases that match TRBD1. The V segment lost 2 bases and the J segment 3 bases; nucleotides outside the gene matches: 8. CDR1 WSHSY and CDR2 SAAADI come from the germline V gene. This CDR3 comprises 16 residues. This CDR3 reads CASSESRTGENYEQYF. The DNA of the CDR3 is TGCGCCAGCAGTGAGAGCCGGACAGGGGAAAACTACGAGCAGTACTTC.